Listed below are T cell receptor beta chains from one sample, sequenced in a study of PD-L1 blockade in urothelial cancer. Sequenced by immunoSEQ multiplex PCR; TCRdb stores in-frame clones only, minus some. The sample has tens of thousands of clones, more than 75% seen once; the top ten hold over 7.5%. The material sequenced was PBMCs, taken around atezolizumab (anti-PD-L1) treatment. These receptors were obtained from a man aged 70-80 years with urothelial cancer. Both conserved end residues are part of each CDR3.

j_call: TRBJ2-1
v_call: TRBV20-1
cdr3_aa: CSARVTNEQFF

j_call: TRBJ2-7
v_call: TRBV7-9
cdr3_aa: CASSSPTAYEQYF

j_call: TRBJ1-2
v_call: TRBV19
cdr3_aa: CASSPDRAYGYTF

j_call: TRBJ2-3
v_call: TRBV7-2
cdr3_aa: CASSTRTADTQYF

j_call: TRBJ2-3
v_call: TRBV27
cdr3_aa: CASSADRVGLAGGPDTQYF

j_call: TRBJ2-7
v_call: TRBV6-5
cdr3_aa: CASRESGGTYEQYF

j_call: TRBJ2-3
v_call: TRBV11-2
cdr3_aa: CASSSWNSGGGDTQYF

j_call: TRBJ1-3
v_call: TRBV6-1
cdr3_aa: CAGRPGQGLVGTIYF

j_call: TRBJ2-1
v_call: TRBV5-1
cdr3_aa: CASSLDSWEDEQFF

j_call: TRBJ1-2
v_call: TRBV5-4
cdr3_aa: CASSLDQGNYGYTF

j_call: TRBJ1-2
v_call: TRBV19
cdr3_aa: CASSSDGTKRGGYTF

j_call: TRBJ1-3
v_call: TRBV6-5
cdr3_aa: CASSLTASGNTIYF

j_call: TRBJ2-7
v_call: TRBV5-4
cdr3_aa: CASSSTYEQYF

j_call: TRBJ2-1
v_call: TRBV5-6
cdr3_aa: CASSLGAQFEQFF

j_call: TRBJ2-3
v_call: TRBV2
cdr3_aa: CASTLAGSTDTQYF

j_call: TRBJ2-5
v_call: TRBV19
cdr3_aa: CASSIGVAGGQETQYF

j_call: TRBJ2-2
v_call: TRBV5-1
cdr3_aa: CASSTGLAGGFTGELFF

j_call: TRBJ2-2
v_call: TRBV15
cdr3_aa: CATSARLSGRFTANTGELFF

j_call: TRBJ1-4
v_call: TRBV7-6
cdr3_aa: CASSPGTGGGEKLFF

j_call: TRBJ1-5
v_call: TRBV25-1
cdr3_aa: CASSGPGQGYQPQHF

j_call: TRBJ1-1
v_call: TRBV10-1
cdr3_aa: CASSDSKAGTEAFF

j_call: TRBJ2-1
v_call: TRBV18
cdr3_aa: CASSPPSSSGRNEQFF

j_call: TRBJ2-3
v_call: TRBV11-3
cdr3_aa: CASSLEGLAGTDTQYF